This T cell receptor (beta chain) was sequenced during a study of cytomegalovirus exposure and HLA in healthy donors listed by TCRdb under 2017. For the wider study: An earlier analysis of roughly 570 of the donors reported around 280 Gb of sequence data and roughly 120 million unique TCR beta sequences obtained from around 190 million T cells. The study profiled the T cell repertoires of around 700 subjects by immunosequencing and related them to cytomegalovirus serostatus. Class I and class II HLA loci were covered by the typing at four-digit resolution. Typing coverage varied by locus: about 629-630 donors for A, B, C, DRB1 and DQB1; more than 500 for DQA1; about 600 for DPA1; roughly 450 for DPB1. Donor age, sex, ethnicity and CMV serostatus were compiled together with the repertoire data. To predict cytomegalovirus infection status, the study combined high-throughput TCR immunosequencing, statistical association of individual TCRs with disease status, and machine learning. Rather than using new phenotypic data, the later analysis identified candidate immune exposures from TCR beta sequences and from how often those sequences occurred across donors. To study patterns of TCR occurrence, a later analysis re-analyzed previously published TCR beta repertoires from 700 or so donors and added high-resolution HLA genotyping. An early release that covered about 640 HLA-typed donors contained approximately 300 gigabases of sequencing data and 80 million or so unique TCR sequences. Across some 400 genotyped donors of the cohort, an average of roughly 250,000 unique TCR beta nucleotide sequences per donor were sequenced, and roughly 18% of those sequences were non-productive. In an earlier analysis of roughly 600 of the donors, high-throughput TCR beta sequencing was used to judge whether each TCR beta V gene segment behaved as functional or pseudogenic. Genome-wide SNP genotypes for about 60% of the roughly 670 donors were used in a later genetic analysis, which treated that subset as a discovery cohort. Along with the roughly 670-subject first cohort, a separate validation cohort of over a hundred different subjects was used. All discovery cohort repertoires had been generated using a single sequencing platform. Because of strong linkage in the cohort, five DR-DQ haplotypes were treated as single units for association and clustering. The genetic ancestry cluster associated with self-reported Caucasian donors included 65% to 90% of the 398 genotyped donors. The study was designed to test whether signatures of past pathogen exposure could be identified by cataloging public T cell receptors. Overall study outcomes, separate from this receptor: An earlier analysis of approximately 540 of the donors showed that most TCR beta V segments appeared in productive rearrangements either about 87% or about 30% of the time, which broadly matched IMGT annotations. The cohort was sequenced for TCR beta chains only, and without alpha or paired-chain data the features that could be detected were limited. V-gene and J-gene trimming of TCR beta chains was associated with a missense DCLRE1C variant in a later genetic analysis, and the association was replicated in an independent cohort. The 87-base-pair reads could not distinguish some IMGT-functional V segments, including TRBV6-2 and TRBV6-3, so those segments were excluded. A later analysis found that most CMV-associated TCR beta chains appeared HLA-restricted, with HLA associations seemingly driven largely by CMV exposure. A further reported finding was that TCR beta sequences accurately predicted the HLA-A and HLA-B alleles for most subjects in the first cohort. Over 15 rarely observed V segments, including chromosome 9 orphons, were excluded from the earlier analysis of some 590 of the donors because counts were too low. A few of the identified cytomegalovirus-associated TCR beta chains were confirmed in vitro to be specific for cytomegalovirus antigens. In a later analysis, HLA-associated TCR beta chains showed more clonal expansion and lower generation probabilities than non-associated chains that were equally common. For the cohort, immune exposure information was limited to CMV serostatus. The presence/absence analyses assumed that sequencing depth was roughly uniform across donors, and that assumption may not be true. Compared with the roughly 600-donor mean, donors in an Asian-associated ancestry cluster had fewer N-insertions in productive TCRs, according to a later genetic analysis. Specific HLA alleles were associated with around 18,000 TCR beta sequences at a false discovery rate of 0.05 in a later analysis. A group of highly shared sequence variants was considered likely to be a technical artifact of the sequencing pipeline. Because HLA typing was missing for some donors at each locus, association tests included only the typed subset. The study listed over 150 TCR beta chains as associated with cytomegalovirus. According to a later analysis, parvovirus B19, influenza, CMV and Epstein-Barr virus appeared linked to several top co-occurrence clusters. The classifier was reported to diagnose cytomegalovirus status with high specificity and sensitivity in both the original and validation cohorts. In a later analysis, TCR association rates were found to vary across HLA loci, with the most associated TCRs seen for DRB1 alleles and the fewest for HLA-C alleles. According to the authors, the approach could potentially be generalized to other disease states and immunological phenotypes. While some public TCRs were present in many individuals, most TCR sequences turned up only very rarely across donors. Correlated functional status among segregating V segments might be attributable to linkage disequilibrium, but an unknown experimental factor could not be ruled out. Assigning TCR associations to individual alleles was difficult when HLA alleles, especially DR and DQ, strongly co-occurred.

In total, 600 or so healthy bone marrow donors made up the cohort. At the time of sampling, all cohort members were nominally healthy, though unrecorded immune exposures were likely present. The donor tested CMV seronegative and was one of the 352 seronegative cohort members. Each donor provided a peripheral blood sample, and peripheral blood mononuclear cells were used for TCR beta sequencing. Genomic DNA was extracted from the blood cell samples with the Qiagen DNeasy Blood Extraction Kit. Based on the germline V gene, the CDR1 and CDR2 sequences are KGHSH and LQKENI. Measured from the cysteine to the phenylalanine, the CDR3 is 14 residues long. Just CDR3 DNA is preserved here, 42 bases in frame from base 1. Relative to germline, V is missing 8 bases and J is missing 3 bases, with 10 bases of the junction outside any gene match. The receptor library was made with the immunoSEQ multiplex PCR assay. For the multiplex PCR, a mixture combining 60 forward primers for TCR Vbeta segments and 13 reverse primers for TCR Jbeta segments was used. The CDR3 region of rearranged TCR beta genes was amplified from genomic DNA by a multiplex PCR assay. On the Illumina HiSeq System, the amplified TCR beta libraries were sequenced as 87-base-pair reads. Regarding the original processing steps: Across the 600 to 700 repertoires, a later analysis counted approximately 83 million unique TCR beta chains, 9.5 million to 12 million of which were shared by at least two donors. To remove PCR and sequencing errors, raw reads were error-corrected and collapsed into unique sequences using a nearest-neighbor algorithm that merged closely related sequences. V, D and J gene segments were assigned by aligning CDR3 sequences to IMGT reference sequences. Each retained sequence needed at least a six-nucleotide match to both a V gene segment and a J gene segment. Rearrangements were classified as productive when the CDR3 lacked stop codons and remained in frame with V and J, and all other rearrangements were classified as non-productive. Following IMGT convention, CDR3 was defined as the stretch from the second conserved V-encoded cysteine to the conserved J-encoded phenylalanine. In an earlier analysis of 500 to 650 of the donors, sequences lacking an unambiguous match to a single V gene segment were excluded. An earlier analysis of a few hundred of the donors classified V segments as functional when productive rearrangements were above 56.7% and as segregating when the standard deviation between donors was above 5%. A statistical classification framework was built for diagnosing cytomegalovirus status from the catalog of TCR beta chain sequences. V and J gene assignment, in a later analysis, came from comparing TCR nucleotide sequences with IMGT/GENE-DB human TR gene sequences. In a later analysis, CDR3 sequences and most-parsimonious VDJ recombination scenarios were assigned using the TCRdist pipeline. In a later analysis, each TCR beta chain was defined by its CDR3 amino acid sequence together with its V-gene family, and reads without a unique V-gene family were excluded. To address suspected cross-contamination and a sequencing artifact, a later analysis removed a few hundred highly shared, low-generation-probability nucleotide sequences. In a later analysis, a clonal expansion index for each public chain was calculated from normalized within-repertoire ranks of inferred template counts. In a later analysis, generation probabilities were computed using a VDJ recombination model fitted to out-of-frame rearrangements, and the results were checked against IGoR. A later analysis scored TCR-TCR, TCR-HLA and TCR-CMV co-occurrence with hypergeometric tests, applying a repertoire-size bias correction to TCR pairs. False discovery rates were estimated in a later analysis by permuting HLA or CMV assignments 20 times. In a later analysis, co-occurring TCRs were grouped with DBSCAN, and TCRdist sequence similarity was added when clustering was performed within HLA-allele-positive subsets. Repertoires with fewer than 30,000 or more than 120,000 public chains were left out of co-occurrence clustering, as were a few repertoires with anomalous nucleotide sharing. Entries here come from immuneACCESS through TCRdb and include only in-frame sequences with V and J called. Some clones fail to appear in such tables; in the studies checked, an unresolved V gene covers under half of the shortfall, and the cause of the remainder is unknown. V and J calls and clone size are as listed in that table; D and trimming were resolved from the DNA. The sample's own table lists 93,000 or so clones. About 3.2% of the sample is taken by the ten largest.

About this clone itself: Its cognate antigen has yet to be identified.

The sequence links TRBV18 to TRBJ2-7, and 7 bases in between align with TRBD2. The material sequenced was PBMCs. This sequence originates from a man aged 35 to 55 in good health and CMV-seronegative. Read as DNA, the sequence is TGTGCCAGCGAGGGCGGGGAGGGTCACTACGAGCAGTACTTC. Translation gives CASEGGEGHYEQYF. Extended through the reference TRBV18 and TRBJ2-7 proteins, this CDR3 yields the full variable domain: NAGVMQNPRHLVRRRGQEARLRCSPMKGHSHVYWYRQLPEEGLKFMVYLQKENIIDESGMPKERFSAEFPKEGPSILRIQQVVRGDSAAYFCASEGGEGHYEQYFGPGTRLTVT.